These 14 T cell receptor beta chains originate from one sample sequenced in a study of cytomegalovirus exposure and HLA in healthy donors. PCR was performed using 60 Vbeta and 13 Jbeta primers. Generated by immunoSEQ multiplex PCR, the TCRdb table keeps only in-frame clones and is missing some. The table lists 75,000 to 100,000 clones, about four fifths of them singletons. The sequenced sample was PBMCs. Every receptor here comes from a woman aged 65 to 85 in good health and CMV-seropositive.

In the case of this clone: The junction departs from germline at one end; a sequencing error may be responsible. The chain uses TRBV28 and TRBJ1-2; 7 bases map to TRBD1. The V gene's germline CDR1 is MDHEN and CDR2 SYDVKM. The CDR3 consists of 13 residues. The CDR3 protein is CAGSLGQVYGYTF. The CDR3, as DNA: TGTGCCGGCAGCCTTGGACAGGTCTATGGCTACACCTTC.

The genes are TRBV4-1 and TRBJ2-2; a possible D gene is TRBD2 (6 bases). Germline CDR1 MGHRA, CDR2 YSYEKL. The CDR3 runs 18 residues. V gave up 0 bases and J gave up 0 bases, with 14 bases separating them. The CDR3 DNA reads as TGCGCCAGCAGCCAAGATTCTGCGGGGTTCGCGAACACCGGGGAGCTGTTTTTT. Translating it yields CASSQDSAGFANTGELFF.

This clone turned up a few times. The V call is TRBV7-8, the J call TRBJ1-2; D is unclear. The V gene's germline CDR1 is SGHVS and CDR2 FQNEAQ. This CDR3 region has 12 residues. V lost 2 bases to trimming and J lost 10 bases, with 11 bases between them. In DNA form, the CDR3 reads TGTGCCAGCAGCTTATCGTCGAGTGTCTACACCTTC. Its protein is CASSLSSSVYTF.

This sequence joins TRBV9 and TRBJ2-5, with 9 bases identical to TRBD1. V lost 5 bases and J lost 5; bases outside the gene matches: 10. The CDR3 is 15 residues long. Germline CDR1 is SGDLS and CDR2 is YYNGEE. The CDR3 DNA reads as TGTGCCAGCAGTCTCGAGGGACAGGGTATCGAGACCCAGTACTTC. Translating gives CASSLEGQGIETQYF.

This clone was found a few times. The J gene is TRBJ2-1, the V gene TRBV5-5; 8 nucleotides align to TRBD2. This CDR3 is built from 15 residues. Unmatched junction bases numbered 6, after V lost 4 bases and J lost 3 bases. The V gene's germline CDR1 is SGHKS and CDR2 YYEKEE (reference sequence). CDR3 in amino acids: CASSRFSGVYNEQFF. Written as DNA, the CDR3 is TGTGCCAGCAGCAGATTTAGCGGGGTCTACAATGAGCAGTTCTTC.

The chain links TRBV27 to TRBJ2-5, with D perhaps matching TRBD1 (6 bases). The CDR3 totals 14 residues. Germline-derived CDR1 and CDR2 are MNHEY and SMNVEV (reference sequence). The V and J ends lost 5 bases and 7 bases respectively, with 17 bases between them. CDR3 protein: CASSPDRPEGTQYF. The CDR3 DNA is TGTGCCAGCAGTCCCGACAGGCCCGAGGGGACCCAGTACTTC.

This chain uses TRBV27 with TRBJ1-4; 7 nucleotides agree with TRBD1. Per the germline V gene, CDR1 is MNHEY and CDR2 is SMNVEV (reference sequence). This CDR3 spans 14 amino acids. The junction had 3 bases not matched to a gene; V was cut back by 5 bases and J by 3 bases. As DNA, the CDR3 is TGTGCCAGCAGTGGGACAGATTCTAATGAAAAACTGTTTTTT. Protein sequence: CASSGTDSNEKLFF.

In the case of this clone: One junction end does not reproduce the germline sequence, and a read error may be involved. The rearrangement links TRBV7-7 to TRBJ2-2; a weak D match, TRBD2 (7 bases). Germline V gene sequence: CDR1 SSHAT, CDR2 FNYEAQ (reference sequence). The CDR3 length is 19 residues. CDR3 coding DNA: TGTGCTAGCAGCTCGGCCCCAACAGGGAGGGAGTTTGGCACCGGGGAGCTGTTTTTT. Protein product: CASSSAPTGREFGTGELFF.

The chain carries TRBV5-1 and TRBJ2-3; no firm D call. Germline V lookup: CDR1 SGHRS, CDR2 YFSETQ. Trimming cost V 0 bases and J 1 base, with 9 bases left between them. This CDR3 is built from 15 residues. The CDR3 sequence is CASSLASSGTDTQYF. The CDR3 region has the DNA TGCGCCAGCAGCTTGGCCTCCTCGGGCACAGATACGCAGTATTTT.

The chain employs TRBV27 and TRBJ1-6, with 7 positions matching TRBD1. V gave up 5 bases and J gave up 7 bases; unmatched junction bases: 8. The CDR3 is 15 residues long. Germline V gene lookup returns CDR1 MNHEY and CDR2 SMNVEV (reference sequence). The CDR3 DNA follows: TGTGCCAGCAGTATCCAACAGGGGTCCAATTCACCCCTCCACTTT. Its protein product is CASSIQQGSNSPLHF.

This clone was counted a few times. The CDR3 spells CASLGPRGNEQYF. The CDR3 DNA reads TGTGCCAGTTTGGGTCCCCGCGGAAACGAGCAGTACTTC. The chain has TRBV18 and TRBJ2-7; D is unclear. The V and J ends lost 9 bases and 5 bases respectively, with 17 bases between them. CDR3 length: 13 residues. Germline V CDR1 and CDR2: KGHSH, LQKENI. The full variable domain, completed using reference TRBV18 and TRBJ2-7, is NAGVMQNPRHLVRRRGQEARLRCSPMKGHSHVYWYRQLPEEGLKFMVYLQKENIIDESGMPKERFSAEFPKEGPSILRIQQVVRGDSAAYFCASLGPRGNEQYFGPGTRLTVT.

The gene calls are TRBV5-6 and TRBJ1-6; possible D gene TRBD1, 5 bases. The germline V gene has CDR1 SGHDT and CDR2 YYEEEE. V was cut by 2 bases and J by 13 bases, with 13 bases left in between. This CDR3 has 13 residues. Here the CDR3 DNA reads TGTGCCAGCAGCTTATCGGATAACAGGCCCCTCCACTTT. The encoded protein is CASSLSDNRPLHF. Looking up the rest from reference TRBV5-6 and TRBJ1-6 gives the full variable domain: DAGVTQSPTHLIKTRGQQVTLRCSPKSGHDTVSWYQQALGQGPQFIFQYYEEEERQRGNFPDRFSGHQFPNYSSELNVNALLLGDSALYLCASSLSDNRPLHFGNGTRLTVT.

V and J are TRBV4-1 and TRBJ2-1, with 9 bases lining up with TRBD2. Germline V gene lookup returns CDR1 MGHRA and CDR2 YSYEKL. V shed 0 bases, J shed 0 bases, and the junction held 9 bases outside the gene matches. CDR3 length: 19 residues. The CDR3 region is CASSQERTSAEASYNEQFF. As DNA, the CDR3 is TGCGCCAGCAGCCAAGAAAGGACTAGCGCCGAGGCCTCCTACAATGAGCAGTTCTTC.

This clone was counted between two and nine times. The CDR3 DNA is TGTGCCAGCAGCTCGCCGGAGGGGGCGGTCTACGAGCAGTACTTC. Its translation is CASSSPEGAVYEQYF. The chain links TRBV7-9 to TRBJ2-7, with D perhaps matching TRBD1 (7 bases). Deletions cut 4 bases from V and 3 bases from J, with 16 bases between. The CDR3 contains 15 residues. Germline values: CDR1 SEHNR, CDR2 FQNEAQ (reference sequence).